This T cell receptor beta chain was captured by sequencing in a study of CD8 T cells in ankylosing spondylitis. Regarding the study as a whole: Matched synovial fluid from ankylosing spondylitis patients was reported to be enriched for disease-linked clones. A motif of 7 to 9 highly homologous TCR beta variants was seen as apparently characteristic of ankylosing spondylitis blood. Prior literature has documented some motif variants in synovial fluid and blood from reactive arthritis.

Details on this clonotype: Its antigen is not known.

Libraries for TCR beta were made by quantitative 5'-RACE with molecular barcodes. A single record per CDR3 protein comes from TCRdb applying MiXCR to the 5' RACE reads. The table records tens of thousands of distinct CDR3 sequences, approximately 9.6% of them present only once. This TCR derives from a male donor with ankylosing spondylitis. The specimen sequenced was blood, either unsorted or a sorted T cell fraction (not recorded which).

The CDR3: CATSEWREGTDTQYF. The CDR3 nucleotides are TGTGCCACCAGTGAGTGGCGGGAGGGTACAGATACGCAGTATTTT. V gene TRBV24-1 combines with J gene TRBJ2-3; 9 positions agree with TRBD2. With V trimmed by 4 bases and J by 3 bases, 4 bases remained unmatched. Germline V gene lookup returns CDR1 KGHDR and CDR2 SFDVKD. This CDR3 has 15 residues.